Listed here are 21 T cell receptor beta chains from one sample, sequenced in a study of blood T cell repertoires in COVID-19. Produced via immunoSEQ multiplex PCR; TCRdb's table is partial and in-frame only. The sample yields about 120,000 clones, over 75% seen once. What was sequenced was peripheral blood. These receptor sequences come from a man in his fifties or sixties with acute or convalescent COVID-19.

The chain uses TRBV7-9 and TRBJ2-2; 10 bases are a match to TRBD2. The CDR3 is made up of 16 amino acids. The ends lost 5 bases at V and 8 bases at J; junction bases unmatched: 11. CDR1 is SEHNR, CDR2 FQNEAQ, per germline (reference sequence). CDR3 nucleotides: TGTGCCAGCAGCGAACCTAGCGGGAGAGAACAGGGGGAGCTGTTTTTT. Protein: CASSEPSGREQGELFF.

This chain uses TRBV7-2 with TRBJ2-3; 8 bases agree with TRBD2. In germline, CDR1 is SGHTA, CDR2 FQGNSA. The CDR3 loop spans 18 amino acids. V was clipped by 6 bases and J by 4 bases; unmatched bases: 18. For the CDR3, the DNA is TGTGCCAGCAGTTTCCCGTGGGGTAGCGGGAACCGGGCAGATACGCAGTATTTT. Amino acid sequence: CASSFPWGSGNRADTQYF.

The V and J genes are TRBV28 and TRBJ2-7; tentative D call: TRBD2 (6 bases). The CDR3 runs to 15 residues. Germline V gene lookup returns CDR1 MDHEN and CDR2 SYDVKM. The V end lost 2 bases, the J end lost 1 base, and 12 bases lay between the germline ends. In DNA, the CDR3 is TGTGCCAGCAGTTTACCGGGAGTAGGATCCTACGAGCAGTACTTC. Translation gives CASSLPGVGSYEQYF. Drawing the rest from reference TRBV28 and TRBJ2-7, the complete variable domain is DVKVTQSSRYLVKRTGEKVFLECVQDMDHENMFWYRQDPGLGLRLIYFSYDVKMKEKGDIPEGYSVSREKKERFSLILESASTNQTSMYLCASSLPGVGSYEQYFGPGTRLTVT.

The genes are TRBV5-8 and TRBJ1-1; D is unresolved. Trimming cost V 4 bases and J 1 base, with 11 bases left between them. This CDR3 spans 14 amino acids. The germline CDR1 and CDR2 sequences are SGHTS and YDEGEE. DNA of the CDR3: TGTGCCAGCAGCCCCCGGAGGGCGAACACTGAAGCTTTCTTT. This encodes CASSPRRANTEAFF.

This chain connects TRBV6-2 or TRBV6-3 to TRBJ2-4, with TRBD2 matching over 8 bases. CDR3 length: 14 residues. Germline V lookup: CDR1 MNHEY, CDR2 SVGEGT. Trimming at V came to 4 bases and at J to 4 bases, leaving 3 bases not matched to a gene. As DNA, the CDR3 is TGTGCCAGCAGTTCGGGACTAGAGAAAAACATTCAGTACTTC. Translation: CASSSGLEKNIQYF.

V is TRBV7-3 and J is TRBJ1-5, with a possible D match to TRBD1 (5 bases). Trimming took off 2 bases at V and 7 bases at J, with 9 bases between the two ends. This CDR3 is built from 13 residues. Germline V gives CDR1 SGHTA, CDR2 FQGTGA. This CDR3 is CASSLAGGQPQHF. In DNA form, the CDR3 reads TGTGCCAGCAGCTTAGCCGGGGGACAGCCCCAGCATTTT.

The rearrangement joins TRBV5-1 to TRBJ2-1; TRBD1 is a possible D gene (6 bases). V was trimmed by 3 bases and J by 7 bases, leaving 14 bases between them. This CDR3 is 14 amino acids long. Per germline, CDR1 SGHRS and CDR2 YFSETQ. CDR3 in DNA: TGCGCCAGCAGCTCTGGGCAGGGGCGAAATGAGCAGTTCTTC. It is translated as CASSSGQGRNEQFF.

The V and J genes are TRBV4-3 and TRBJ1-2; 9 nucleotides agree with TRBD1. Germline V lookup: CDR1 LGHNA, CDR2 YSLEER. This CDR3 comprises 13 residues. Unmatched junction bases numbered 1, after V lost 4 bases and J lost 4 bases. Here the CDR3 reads CASSPGQGYGYTF. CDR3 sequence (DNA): TGCGCCAGCAGCCCGGGACAGGGCTATGGCTACACCTTC.

The CDR3: CASSPLAGTNTGELFF. CDR3 nucleotide sequence: TGTGCCAGCAGCCCCCTAGCGGGAACGAACACCGGGGAGCTGTTTTTT. The chain links TRBV11-2 to TRBJ2-2; 9 bases align to TRBD2. The CDR3 runs to 16 residues. Trimming at V came to 5 bases and at J to 0 bases, leaving 4 bases not matched to a gene. Germline V gives CDR1 SGHAT, CDR2 FQNNGV. The entire variable domain, with the rest obtained from reference TRBV11-2 and TRBJ2-2, is as follows: EAGVAQSPRYKIIEKRQSVAFWCNPISGHATLYWYQQILGQGPKLLIQFQNNGVVDDSQLPKDRFSAERLKGVDSTLKIQPAKLEDSAVYLCASSPLAGTNTGELFFGEGSRLTVL.

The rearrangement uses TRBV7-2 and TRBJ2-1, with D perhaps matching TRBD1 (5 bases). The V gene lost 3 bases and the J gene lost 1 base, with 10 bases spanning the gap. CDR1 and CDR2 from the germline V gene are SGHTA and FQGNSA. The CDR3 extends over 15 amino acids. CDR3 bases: TGTGCCAGCAGCTTCGGAAGACAGTCCTACAATGAGCAGTTCTTC. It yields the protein CASSFGRQSYNEQFF.

The CDR3, as DNA: TGTGCCAGCGGTTCGACTGTGAACATTCAGTACTTC. Translation: CASGSTVNIQYF. This chain joins TRBV12-3 or TRBV12-4 and TRBJ2-4, with D hard to call. V was trimmed by 8 bases and J by 7 bases, leaving 12 bases between them. CDR3 length equals 12 residues.

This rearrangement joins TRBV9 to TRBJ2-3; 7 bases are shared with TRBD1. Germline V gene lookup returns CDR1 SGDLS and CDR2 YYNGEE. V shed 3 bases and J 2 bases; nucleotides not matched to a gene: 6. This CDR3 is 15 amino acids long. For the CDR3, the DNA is TGTGCCAGCAGCGCCGGGACAGCCCTCACAGATACGCAGTATTTT. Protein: CASSAGTALTDTQYF.

As DNA, the CDR3 is TGTGCCAGCAGCTTATATGCGGGGACCACCTACGAGCAGTACTTC. It codes for CASSLYAGTTYEQYF. The chain links TRBV7-3 to TRBJ2-7; TRBD2 is a possible D gene (6 bases). The germline V gene encodes CDR1 SGHTA and CDR2 FQGTGA. There are 15 residues in the CDR3. V lost 2 bases and J lost 2, with 13 bases in between. The full variable domain, rest sourced from reference TRBV7-3 and TRBJ2-7, is GAGVSQTPSNKVTEKGKYVELRCDPISGHTALYWYRQSLGQGPEFLIYFQGTGAADDSGLPNDRFFAVRPEGSVSTLKIQRTERGDSAVYLCASSLYAGTTYEQYFGPGTRLTVT.

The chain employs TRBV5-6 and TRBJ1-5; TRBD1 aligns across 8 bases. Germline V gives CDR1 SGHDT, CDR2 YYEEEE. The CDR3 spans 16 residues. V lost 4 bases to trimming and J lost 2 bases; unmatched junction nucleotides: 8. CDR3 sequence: CASSPRTGNGNQPQHF. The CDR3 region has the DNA TGTGCCAGCAGCCCCCGGACAGGGAACGGCAATCAGCCCCAGCATTTT. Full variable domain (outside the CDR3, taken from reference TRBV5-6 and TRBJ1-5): DAGVTQSPTHLIKTRGQQVTLRCSPKSGHDTVSWYQQALGQGPQFIFQYYEEEERQRGNFPDRFSGHQFPNYSSELNVNALLLGDSALYLCASSPRTGNGNQPQHFGDGTRLSIL.

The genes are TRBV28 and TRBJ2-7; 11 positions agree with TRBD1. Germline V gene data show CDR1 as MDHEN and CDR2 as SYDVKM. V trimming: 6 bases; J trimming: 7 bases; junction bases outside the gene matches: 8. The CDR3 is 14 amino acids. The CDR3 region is CASSIGQGAREQYF. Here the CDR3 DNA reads TGTGCCAGCAGCATCGGACAGGGGGCTAGGGAGCAGTACTTC. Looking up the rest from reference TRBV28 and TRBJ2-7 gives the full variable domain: DVKVTQSSRYLVKRTGEKVFLECVQDMDHENMFWYRQDPGLGLRLIYFSYDVKMKEKGDIPEGYSVSREKKERFSLILESASTNQTSMYLCASSIGQGAREQYFGPGTRLTVT.

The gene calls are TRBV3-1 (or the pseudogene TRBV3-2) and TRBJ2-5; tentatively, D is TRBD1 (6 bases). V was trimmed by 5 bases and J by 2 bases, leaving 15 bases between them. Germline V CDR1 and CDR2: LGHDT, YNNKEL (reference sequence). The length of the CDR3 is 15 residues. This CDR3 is CASSEQGAIQETQYF. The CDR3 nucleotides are TGTGCCAGCAGCGAACAGGGCGCGATACAAGAGACCCAGTACTTC.

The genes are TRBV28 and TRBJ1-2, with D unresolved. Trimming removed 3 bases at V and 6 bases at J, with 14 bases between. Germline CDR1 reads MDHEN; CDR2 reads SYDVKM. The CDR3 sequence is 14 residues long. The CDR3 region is CASSFGQSPNGYTF. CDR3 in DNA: TGTGCCAGCAGTTTTGGGCAGAGCCCTAATGGCTACACCTTC.

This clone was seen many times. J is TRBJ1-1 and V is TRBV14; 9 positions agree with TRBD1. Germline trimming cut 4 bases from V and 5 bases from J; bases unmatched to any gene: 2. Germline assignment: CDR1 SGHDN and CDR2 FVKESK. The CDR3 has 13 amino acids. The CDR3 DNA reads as TGTGCCAGCAGCCTGGGACAGGGAACTGAAGCTTTCTTT. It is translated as CASSLGQGTEAFF.

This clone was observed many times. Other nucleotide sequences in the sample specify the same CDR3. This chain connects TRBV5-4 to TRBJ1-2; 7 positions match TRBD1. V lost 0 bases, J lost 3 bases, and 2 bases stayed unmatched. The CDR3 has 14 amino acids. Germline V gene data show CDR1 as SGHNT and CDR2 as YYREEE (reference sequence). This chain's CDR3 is CASSLGDRDYGYTF. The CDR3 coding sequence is TGTGCCAGCAGCTTGGGAGACAGGGACTATGGCTACACCTTC.

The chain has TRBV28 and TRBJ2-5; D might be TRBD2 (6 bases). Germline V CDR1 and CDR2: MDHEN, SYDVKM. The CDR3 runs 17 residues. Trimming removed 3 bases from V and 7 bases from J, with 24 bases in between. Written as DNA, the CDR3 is TGTGCCAGCAGTTTCTTTAAAAGGGCTAGCGCCAAGGGGACCCAGTACTTC. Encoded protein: CASSFFKRASAKGTQYF.

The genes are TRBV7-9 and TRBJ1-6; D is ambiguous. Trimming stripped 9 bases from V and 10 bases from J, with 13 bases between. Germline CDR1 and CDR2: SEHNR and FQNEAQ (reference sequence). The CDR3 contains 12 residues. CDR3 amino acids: CASGEGGSPLHF. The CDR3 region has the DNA TGTGCCAGTGGGGAGGGAGGGTCACCCCTCCACTTT.